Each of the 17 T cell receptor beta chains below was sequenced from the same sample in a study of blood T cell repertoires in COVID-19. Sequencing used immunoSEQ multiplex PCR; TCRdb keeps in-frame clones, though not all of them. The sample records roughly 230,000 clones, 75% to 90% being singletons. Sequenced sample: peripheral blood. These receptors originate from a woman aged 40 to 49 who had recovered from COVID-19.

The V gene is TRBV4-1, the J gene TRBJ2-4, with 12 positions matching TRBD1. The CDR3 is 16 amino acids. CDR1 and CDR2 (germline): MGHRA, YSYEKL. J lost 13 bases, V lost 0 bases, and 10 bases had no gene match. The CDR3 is CASSQDGTGGQIPQYF. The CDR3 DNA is TGCGCCAGCAGCCAAGATGGGACAGGGGGCCAAATCCCCCAGTACTTC.

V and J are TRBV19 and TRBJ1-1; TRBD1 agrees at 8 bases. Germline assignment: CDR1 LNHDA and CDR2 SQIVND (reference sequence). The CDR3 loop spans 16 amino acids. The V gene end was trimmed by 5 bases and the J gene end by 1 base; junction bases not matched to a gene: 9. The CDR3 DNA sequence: TGTGCCAGTAGTCCGAGGACAGGGAAGGCGAACACTGAAGCTTTCTTT. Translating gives CASSPRTGKANTEAFF.

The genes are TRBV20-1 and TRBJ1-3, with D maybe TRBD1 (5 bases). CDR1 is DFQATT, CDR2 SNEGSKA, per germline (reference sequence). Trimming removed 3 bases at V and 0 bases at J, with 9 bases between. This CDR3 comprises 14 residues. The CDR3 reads CSASYGGSGNTIYF. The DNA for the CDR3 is TGCAGTGCTAGTTACGGGGGCTCTGGAAACACCATATATTTT.

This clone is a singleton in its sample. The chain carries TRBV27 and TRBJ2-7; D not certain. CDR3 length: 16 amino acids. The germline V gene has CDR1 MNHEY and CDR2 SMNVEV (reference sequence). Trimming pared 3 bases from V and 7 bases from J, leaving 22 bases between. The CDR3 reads CASSFTPYPKNGEQYF. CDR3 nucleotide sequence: TGTGCCAGCAGTTTTACGCCTTATCCAAAAAACGGTGAGCAGTACTTC.

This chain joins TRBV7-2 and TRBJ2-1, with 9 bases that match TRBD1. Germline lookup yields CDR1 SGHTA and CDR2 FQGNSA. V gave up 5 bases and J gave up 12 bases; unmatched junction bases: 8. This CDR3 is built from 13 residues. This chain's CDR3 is CASSRDRVDGQFF. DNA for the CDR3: TGTGCCAGCAGCCGGGACAGGGTCGACGGGCAGTTCTTC.

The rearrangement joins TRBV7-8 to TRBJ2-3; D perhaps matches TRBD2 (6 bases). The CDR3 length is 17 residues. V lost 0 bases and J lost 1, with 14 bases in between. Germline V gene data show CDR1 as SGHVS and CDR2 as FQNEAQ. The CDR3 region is CASSLALTGAGTDTQYF. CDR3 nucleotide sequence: TGTGCCAGCAGCTTAGCGCTGACGGGAGCGGGCACAGATACGCAGTATTTT.

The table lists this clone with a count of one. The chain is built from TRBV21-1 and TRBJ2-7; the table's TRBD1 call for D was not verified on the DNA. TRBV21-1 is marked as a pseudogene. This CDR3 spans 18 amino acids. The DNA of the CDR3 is TGTGCCAGCAGCAAAGTATACAGGGCGCAGCCCGAGACCTACGAGCAGTACGTC. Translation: CASSKVYRAQPETYEQYV.

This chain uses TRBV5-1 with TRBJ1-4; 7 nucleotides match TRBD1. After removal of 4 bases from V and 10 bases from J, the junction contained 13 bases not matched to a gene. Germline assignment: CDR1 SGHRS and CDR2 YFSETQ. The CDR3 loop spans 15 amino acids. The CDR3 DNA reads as TGCGCCAGCAGCATTACTTCAGGGGGAGAAGGAAAACTGTTTTTT. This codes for CASSITSGGEGKLFF.

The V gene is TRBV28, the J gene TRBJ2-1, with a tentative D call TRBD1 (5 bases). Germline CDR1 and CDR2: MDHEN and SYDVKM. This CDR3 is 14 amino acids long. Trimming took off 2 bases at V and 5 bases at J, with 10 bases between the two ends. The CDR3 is CASSLMGLNNEQFF. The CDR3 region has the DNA TGTGCCAGCAGTTTAATGGGGCTAAACAATGAGCAGTTCTTC.

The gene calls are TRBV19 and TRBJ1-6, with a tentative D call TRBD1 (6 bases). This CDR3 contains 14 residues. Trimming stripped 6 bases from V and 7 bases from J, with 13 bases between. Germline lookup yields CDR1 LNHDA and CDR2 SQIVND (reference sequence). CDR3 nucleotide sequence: TGTGCCAGTAGGCAGGGGTTTTTGAATTCACCCCTCCACTTT. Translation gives CASRQGFLNSPLHF.

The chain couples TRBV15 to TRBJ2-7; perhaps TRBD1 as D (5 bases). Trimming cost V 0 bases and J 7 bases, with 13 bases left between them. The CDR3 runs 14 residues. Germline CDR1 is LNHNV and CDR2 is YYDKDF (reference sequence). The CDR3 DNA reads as TGTGCCACCAGCAGAGACTGGCAGGGCCCGGAGCAGTACGTC. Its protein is CATSRDWQGPEQYV.

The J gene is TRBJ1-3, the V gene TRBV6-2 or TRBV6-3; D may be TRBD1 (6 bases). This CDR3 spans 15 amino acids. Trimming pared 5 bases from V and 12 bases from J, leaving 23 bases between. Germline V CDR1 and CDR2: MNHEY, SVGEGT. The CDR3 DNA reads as TGTGCCAGCAGTCCGCGACAGGACCGGTCGGCGGTCATATATTTT. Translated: CASSPRQDRSAVIYF.

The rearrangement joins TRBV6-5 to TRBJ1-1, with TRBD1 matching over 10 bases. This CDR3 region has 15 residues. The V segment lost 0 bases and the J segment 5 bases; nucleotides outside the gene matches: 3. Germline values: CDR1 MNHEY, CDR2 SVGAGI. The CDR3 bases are TGTGCCAGCAGTTACTCGTGGACAGGGGGGACTGAAGCTTTCTTT. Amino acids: CASSYSWTGGTEAFF.

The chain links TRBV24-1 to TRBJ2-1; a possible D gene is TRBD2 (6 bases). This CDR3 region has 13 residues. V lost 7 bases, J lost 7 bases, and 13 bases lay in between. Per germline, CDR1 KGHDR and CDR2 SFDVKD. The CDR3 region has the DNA TGTGCCACCAGCGGACCCGCGGGGAATGAGCAGTTCTTC. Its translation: CATSGPAGNEQFF.

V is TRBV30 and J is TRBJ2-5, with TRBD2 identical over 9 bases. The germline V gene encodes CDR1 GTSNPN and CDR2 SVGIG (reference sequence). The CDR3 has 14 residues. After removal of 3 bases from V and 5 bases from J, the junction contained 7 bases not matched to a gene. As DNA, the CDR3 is TGTGCCTGGAGCGGCGGGGGGGGGCGTGAGACCCAGTACTTC. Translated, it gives CAWSGGGGRETQYF.

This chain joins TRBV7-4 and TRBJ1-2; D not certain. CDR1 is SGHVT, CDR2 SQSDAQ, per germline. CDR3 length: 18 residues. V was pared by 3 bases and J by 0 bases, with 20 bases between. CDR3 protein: CASSFMGSPGAPNYGYTF. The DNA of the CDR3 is TGTGCCAGCAGCTTCATGGGAAGTCCGGGAGCCCCTAACTATGGCTACACCTTC.

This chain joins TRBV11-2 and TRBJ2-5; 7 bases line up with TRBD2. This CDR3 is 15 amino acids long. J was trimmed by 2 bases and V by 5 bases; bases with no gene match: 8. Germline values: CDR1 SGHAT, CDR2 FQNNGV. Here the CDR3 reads CASSQGTTNQETQYF. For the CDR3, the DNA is TGTGCCAGCAGCCAAGGGACTACGAATCAAGAGACCCAGTACTTC.